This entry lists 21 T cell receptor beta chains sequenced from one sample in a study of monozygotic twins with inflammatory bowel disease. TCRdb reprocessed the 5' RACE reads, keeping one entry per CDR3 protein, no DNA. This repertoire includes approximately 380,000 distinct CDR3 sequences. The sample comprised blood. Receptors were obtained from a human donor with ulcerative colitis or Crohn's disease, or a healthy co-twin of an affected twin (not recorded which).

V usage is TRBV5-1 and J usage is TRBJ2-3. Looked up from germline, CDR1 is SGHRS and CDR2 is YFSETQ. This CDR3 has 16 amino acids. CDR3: CASSLYIAPSTDTQYF. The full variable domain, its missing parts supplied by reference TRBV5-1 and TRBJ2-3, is KAGVTQTPRYLIKTRGQQVTLSCSPISGHRSVSWYQQTPGQGLQFLFEYFSETQRNKGNFPGRFSGRQFSNSRSEMNVSTLELGDSALYLCASSLYIAPSTDTQYFGPGTRLTVL.

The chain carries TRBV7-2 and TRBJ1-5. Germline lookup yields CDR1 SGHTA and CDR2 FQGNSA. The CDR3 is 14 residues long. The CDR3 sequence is CASSPGLLVQPQHF. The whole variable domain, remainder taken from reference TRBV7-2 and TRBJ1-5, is GAGVSQSPSNKVTEKGKDVELRCDPISGHTALYWYRQSLGQGLEFLIYFQGNSAPDKSGLPSDRFSAERTGGSVSTLTIQRTQQEDSAVYLCASSPGLLVQPQHFGDGTRLSIL.

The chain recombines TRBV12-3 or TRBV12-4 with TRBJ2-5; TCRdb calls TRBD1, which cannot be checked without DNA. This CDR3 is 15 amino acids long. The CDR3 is CASSFEGARMQTQYF.

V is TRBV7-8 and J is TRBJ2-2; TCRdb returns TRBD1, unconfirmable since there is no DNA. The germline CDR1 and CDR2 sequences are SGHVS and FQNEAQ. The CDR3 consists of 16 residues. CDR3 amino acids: CASSPTGTGNTGELFF.

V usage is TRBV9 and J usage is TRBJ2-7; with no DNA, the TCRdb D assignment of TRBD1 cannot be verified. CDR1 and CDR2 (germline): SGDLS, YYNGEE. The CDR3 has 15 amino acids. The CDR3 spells CASSGDRAESREQYF.

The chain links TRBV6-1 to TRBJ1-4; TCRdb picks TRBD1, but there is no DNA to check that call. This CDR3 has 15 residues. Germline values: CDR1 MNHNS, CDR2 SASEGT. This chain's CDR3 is CASSEEPGVNEKLFF.

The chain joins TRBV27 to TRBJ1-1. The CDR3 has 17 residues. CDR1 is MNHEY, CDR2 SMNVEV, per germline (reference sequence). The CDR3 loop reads CASSLSRWMSPNTEAFF.

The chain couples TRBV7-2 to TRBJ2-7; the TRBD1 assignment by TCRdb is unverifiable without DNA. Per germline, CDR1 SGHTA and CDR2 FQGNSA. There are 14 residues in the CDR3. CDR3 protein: CASSPDSFTYEQYF.

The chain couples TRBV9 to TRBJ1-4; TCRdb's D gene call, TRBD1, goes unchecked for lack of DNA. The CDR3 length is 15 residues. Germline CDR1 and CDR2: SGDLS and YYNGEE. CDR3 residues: CASSYQGQGDEKLFF.

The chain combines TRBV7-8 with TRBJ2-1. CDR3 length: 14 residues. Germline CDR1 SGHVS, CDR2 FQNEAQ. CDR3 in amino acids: CASSDATALNEQFF. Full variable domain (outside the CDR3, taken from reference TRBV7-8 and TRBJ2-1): GAGVSQSPRYKVAKRGQDVALRCDPISGHVSLFWYQQALGQGPEFLTYFQNEAQLDKSGLPSDRFFAERPEGSVSTLKIQRTQQEDSAVYLCASSDATALNEQFFGPGTRLTVL.

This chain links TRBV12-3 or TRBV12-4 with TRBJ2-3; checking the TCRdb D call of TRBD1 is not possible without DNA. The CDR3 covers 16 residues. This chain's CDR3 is CASSLWGQGYTDTQYF.

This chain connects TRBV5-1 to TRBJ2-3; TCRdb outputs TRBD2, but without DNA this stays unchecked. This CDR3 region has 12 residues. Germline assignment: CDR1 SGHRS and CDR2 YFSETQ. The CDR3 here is CASRGVTDTQYF.

The CDR3 loop reads CASRYTRDSYNEQFF. The rearrangement joins TRBV6-5 to TRBJ2-1. There are 15 residues in the CDR3. Germline V gene lookup returns CDR1 MNHEY and CDR2 SVGAGI.

The CDR3 protein is CASTPTPSSGASYEQYF. The chain carries TRBV6-1 and TRBJ2-7; with no DNA, the TCRdb D assignment of TRBD2 cannot be verified. This CDR3 is built from 17 residues. Germline CDR1 MNHNS, CDR2 SASEGT.

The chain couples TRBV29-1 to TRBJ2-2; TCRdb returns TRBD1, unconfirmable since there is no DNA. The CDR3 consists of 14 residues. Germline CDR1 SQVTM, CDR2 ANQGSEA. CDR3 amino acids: CSVAGTANTGELFF.

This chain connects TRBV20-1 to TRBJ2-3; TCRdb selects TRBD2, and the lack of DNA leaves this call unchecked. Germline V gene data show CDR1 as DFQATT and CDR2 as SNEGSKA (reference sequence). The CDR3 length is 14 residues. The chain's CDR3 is CSALLAGWADTQYF.

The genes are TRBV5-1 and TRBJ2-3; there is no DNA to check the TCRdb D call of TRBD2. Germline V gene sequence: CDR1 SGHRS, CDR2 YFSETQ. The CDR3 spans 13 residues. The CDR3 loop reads CASIAPSTDTQYF. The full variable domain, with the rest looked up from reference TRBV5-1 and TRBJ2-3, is KAGVTQTPRYLIKTRGQQVTLSCSPISGHRSVSWYQQTPGQGLQFLFEYFSETQRNKGNFPGRFSGRQFSNSRSEMNVSTLELGDSALYLCASIAPSTDTQYFGPGTRLTVL.

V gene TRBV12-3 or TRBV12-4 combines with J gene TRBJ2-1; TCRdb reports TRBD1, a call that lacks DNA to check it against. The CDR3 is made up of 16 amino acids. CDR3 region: CASATPRTERSDEQFF.

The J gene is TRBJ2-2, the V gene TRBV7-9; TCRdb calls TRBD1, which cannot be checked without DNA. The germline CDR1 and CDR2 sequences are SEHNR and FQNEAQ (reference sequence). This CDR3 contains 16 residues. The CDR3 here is CASRVLRGDNTGELFF.

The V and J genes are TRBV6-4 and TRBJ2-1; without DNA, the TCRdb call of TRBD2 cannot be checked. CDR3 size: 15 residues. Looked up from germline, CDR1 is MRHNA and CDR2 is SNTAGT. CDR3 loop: CASSDASGGFSEQFF.

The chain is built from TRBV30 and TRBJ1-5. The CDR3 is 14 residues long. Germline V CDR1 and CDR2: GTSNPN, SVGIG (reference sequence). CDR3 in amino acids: CAWSPSMSNQPQHF.